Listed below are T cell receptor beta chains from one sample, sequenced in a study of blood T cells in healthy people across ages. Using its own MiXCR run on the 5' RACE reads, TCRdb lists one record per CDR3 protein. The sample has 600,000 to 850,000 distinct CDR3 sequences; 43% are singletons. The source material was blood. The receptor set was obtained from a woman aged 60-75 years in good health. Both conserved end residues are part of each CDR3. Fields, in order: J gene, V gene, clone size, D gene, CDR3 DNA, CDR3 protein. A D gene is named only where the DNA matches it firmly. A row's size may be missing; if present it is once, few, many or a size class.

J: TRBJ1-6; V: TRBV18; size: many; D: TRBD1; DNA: TGTGCCAGCTCGCCCGGGACAGATAATTCACCCCTCCACTTT; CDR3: CASSPGTDNSPLHF
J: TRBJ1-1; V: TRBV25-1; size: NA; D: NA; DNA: TGTGCCAGCAGGATTGGAAGCCTAACCGCTGAAGCTTTCTTT; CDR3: CASRIGSLTAEAFF
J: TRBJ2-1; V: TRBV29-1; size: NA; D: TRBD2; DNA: TGCAGCGTTGGACTTGGACTAGTTAGTGACAATGAGCAGTTCTTC; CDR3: CSVGLGLVSDNEQFF
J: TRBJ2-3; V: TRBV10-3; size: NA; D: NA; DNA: TGTGCCATCAGTGCCGGCGGGCGCACAGATACGCAGTATTTT; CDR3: CAISAGGRTDTQYF
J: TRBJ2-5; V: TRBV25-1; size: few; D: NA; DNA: TGTGCCAGCACCCTCCCTAGGTCCCGGGGCCAAGAGACCCAGTACTTC; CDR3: CASTLPRSRGQETQYF
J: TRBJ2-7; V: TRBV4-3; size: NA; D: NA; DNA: TGCGCCAGCAGCCCCTGGGCCTCTTCCAATGAGCAGTACTTC; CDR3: CASSPWASSNEQYF
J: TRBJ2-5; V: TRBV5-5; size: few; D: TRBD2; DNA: TGTGCCAGCAGCTTGTCTAGCGGGGACCAAGAGACCCAGTACTTC; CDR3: CASSLSSGDQETQYF
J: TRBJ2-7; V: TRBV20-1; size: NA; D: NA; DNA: TGCAGTGCTAGTCAACTTTTGAGCTCCTACAATGAGCAGTACTTC; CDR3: CSASQLLSSYNEQYF
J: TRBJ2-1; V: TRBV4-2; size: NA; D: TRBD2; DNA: TGTGCCAGCAGCCAAGTGAGCGTCCGGACTAGCGGGAACTACAATGAGCAGTTCTTC; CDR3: CASSQVSVRTSGNYNEQFF
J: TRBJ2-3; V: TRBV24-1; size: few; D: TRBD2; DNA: TGTGCCACCTCGGCCCGGACTAGCGGGACAATAGATACGCAGTATTTT; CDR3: CATSARTSGTIDTQYF
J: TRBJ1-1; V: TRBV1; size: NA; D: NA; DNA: TGCACCAGCAGCCCGGACAGGGTTGGGAACACTGAAGCTTTCTTT; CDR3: CTSSPDRVGNTEAFF
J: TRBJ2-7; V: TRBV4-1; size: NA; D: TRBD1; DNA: TGCGCCAGCAGCCGGTTGACCGGGACAGAAATCCCCTACGAGCAGTACTTC; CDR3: CASSRLTGTEIPYEQYF
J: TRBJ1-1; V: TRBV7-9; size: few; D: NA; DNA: TGTGCCAGCAGCTTTGCGGGAACTGAAGCTTTCTTT; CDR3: CASSFAGTEAFF
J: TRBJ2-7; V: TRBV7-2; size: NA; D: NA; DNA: TGTGCCAGCAGCCCTAGCTTAGGTTGGACCTACGAGCAGTACTTC; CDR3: CASSPSLGWTYEQYF
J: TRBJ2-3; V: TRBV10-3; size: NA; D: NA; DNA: TGTGCCATCAGTGGAGGGGCCTACAGCACAGATACGCAGTATTTT; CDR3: CAISGGAYSTDTQYF
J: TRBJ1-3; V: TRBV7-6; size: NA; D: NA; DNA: TGTGCCAGCAGCCCCCTCCGGGCAGAACGGAACACCATATATTTT; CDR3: CASSPLRAERNTIYF
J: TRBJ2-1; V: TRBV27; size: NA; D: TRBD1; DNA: TGTGCCAGCAGTCCCCGGACAGGGGTGTACAATGGGCAGTTCTTC; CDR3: CASSPRTGVYNGQFF
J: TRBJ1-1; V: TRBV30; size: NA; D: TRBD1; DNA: TGTGCCTGGAGTGCCAGGACAGGGTTCATCGCTGAAGCTTTCTTT; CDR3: CAWSARTGFIAEAFF
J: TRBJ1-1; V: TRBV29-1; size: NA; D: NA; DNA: TGCAGCCCACAGCGGGGGTCTGAAGCTTTCTTT; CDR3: CSPQRGSEAFF
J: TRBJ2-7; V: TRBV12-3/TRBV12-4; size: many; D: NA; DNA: TGTGCCAGCAGCTTTGGCCTGTCCTACGAGCAGTACTTC; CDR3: CASSFGLSYEQYF
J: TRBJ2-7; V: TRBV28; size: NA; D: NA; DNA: TGTGCCAGCAGTGCAAGCGGTGATAACTACGAGCAGTACTTC; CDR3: CASSASGDNYEQYF
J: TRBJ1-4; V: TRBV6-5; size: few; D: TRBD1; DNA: TGTGCCAGCAGTTACAGTGAGGGGGCGAAGAAACTGTTTTTT; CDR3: CASSYSEGAKKLFF
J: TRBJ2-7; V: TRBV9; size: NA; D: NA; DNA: TGTGCCAGCAGCGTAGGGCTAGCCAACTACGAGCAGTACTTC; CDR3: CASSVGLANYEQYF
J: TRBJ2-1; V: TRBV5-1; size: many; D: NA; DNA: TGCGCCAGCAGCTTAGCGGACTCCTACAATGAGCAGTTCTTC; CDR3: CASSLADSYNEQFF
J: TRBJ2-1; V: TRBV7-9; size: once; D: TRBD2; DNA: TGTGCCAGCTCGACTAGCGGTCGTTACAATGAGCAGTTCTTC; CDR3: CASSTSGRYNEQFF
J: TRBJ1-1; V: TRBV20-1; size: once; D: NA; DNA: TGCAGTGCCAAGGGGGGCGCTGAAGCTTTCTTT; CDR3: CSAKGGAEAFF
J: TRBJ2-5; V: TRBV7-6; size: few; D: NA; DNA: TGTGCCAGCAGCTTAGTCGGTCCGCCGGAGACCCAGTACTTC; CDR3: CASSLVGPPETQYF
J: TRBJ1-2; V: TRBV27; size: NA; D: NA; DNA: TGTGCCAGCAGTACGACCGTTGACTATGGCTACACCTTC; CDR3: CASSTTVDYGYTF
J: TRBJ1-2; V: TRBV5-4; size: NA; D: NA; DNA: TGTGCCAGCAGCGCGGCTTTGCGTGGCTACACCTTC; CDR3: CASSAALRGYTF
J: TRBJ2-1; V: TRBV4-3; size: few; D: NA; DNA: TGCGCCAGCAGCCAAGGACAGCCAGGCAATGAGCAGTTCTTC; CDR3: CASSQGQPGNEQFF
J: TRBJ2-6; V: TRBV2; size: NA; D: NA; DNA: TGTGCCAGCAGTGCGTCAGTGGATAAATCTGGGGCCAACGTCCTGACTTTC; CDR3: CASSASVDKSGANVLTF
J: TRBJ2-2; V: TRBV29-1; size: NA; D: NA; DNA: TGCAGCGGCGCCCGACGGGGTAACGGGGAGCTGTTTTTT; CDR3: CSGARRGNGELFF
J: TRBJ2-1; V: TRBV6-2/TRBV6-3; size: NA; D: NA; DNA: TGTGCCAGCAGTAAATCGACCAGGAAAACCTACAATGAGCAGTTCTTC; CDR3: CASSKSTRKTYNEQFF
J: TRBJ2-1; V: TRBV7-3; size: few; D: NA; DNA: TGTGCCAGCAGCCAAGACAGGGAGGAGGAGCAGTTCTTC; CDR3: CASSQDREEEQFF
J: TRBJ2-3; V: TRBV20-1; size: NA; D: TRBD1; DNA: TGCAGTGCTAGAGATAACAGGGGGGGCACAGATACGCAGTATTTT; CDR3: CSARDNRGGTDTQYF
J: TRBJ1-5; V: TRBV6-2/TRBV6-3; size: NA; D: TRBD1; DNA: TGTGCCAGCAGTGTGACAGGGGGCAATTTACAGCCCCAGCATTTT; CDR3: CASSVTGGNLQPQHF
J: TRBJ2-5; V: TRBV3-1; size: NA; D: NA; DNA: TGTGCCAGCAGCCAAGCGGGAGAGGTGGAGACCCAGTACTTC; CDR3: CASSQAGEVETQYF
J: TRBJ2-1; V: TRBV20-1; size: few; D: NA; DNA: TGCAGTGCTAGGACGCGGGGGCTAAAAAATACCTACAATGAGCAGTTCTTC; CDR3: CSARTRGLKNTYNEQFF
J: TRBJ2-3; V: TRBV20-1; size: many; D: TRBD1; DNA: TGCAGTGCTAGGGACAGGGGGCCCACAGATACGCAGTATTTT; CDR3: CSARDRGPTDTQYF
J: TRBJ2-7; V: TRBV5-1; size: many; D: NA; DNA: TGCGCCAGCAGCTCCCGGGACTACGAGCAGTACTTC; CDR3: CASSSRDYEQYF
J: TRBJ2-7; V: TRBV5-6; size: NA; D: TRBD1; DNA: TGTGCCAGCATCTTACAGGGGTCAACCTACGAGCAGTACTTC; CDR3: CASILQGSTYEQYF
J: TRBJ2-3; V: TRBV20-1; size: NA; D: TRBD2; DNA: TGCAGTGCTAGACAGCGGGGGGGCCGAGATACGCAGTATTTT; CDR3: CSARQRGGRDTQYF
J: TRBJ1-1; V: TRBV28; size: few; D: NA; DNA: TGTGCCACCACCCTATCCAGTGCTGGGGGCACTGAAGCTTTCTTT; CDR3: CATTLSSAGGTEAFF
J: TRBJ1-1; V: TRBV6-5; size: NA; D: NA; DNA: TGTGCCAGCAGTTACGAAGGGGGCACTGAAGCTTTCTTT; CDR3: CASSYEGGTEAFF
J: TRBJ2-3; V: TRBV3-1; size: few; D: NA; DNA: TGTGCCAGCAGCCAAGGACAGGACACAGATACGCAGTATTTT; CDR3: CASSQGQDTDTQYF